This TCR beta chain was retrieved from a study of blood T cell repertoires in COVID-19. The CDR3 totals 14 residues. V was trimmed by 1 base and J by 1 base, leaving 7 bases between them. Looked up from germline, CDR1 is SGHRS and CDR2 is YFSETQ. The method was immunoSEQ multiplex PCR; TCRdb's version includes in-frame clones alone and lacks a portion of them. The repertoire holds about 29,000 clones, with around 90% as singletons. This clone appeared a few times. Source material: peripheral blood. This TCR derives from a man between 70 and 80 years old with active COVID-19. J is TRBJ2-3 and V is TRBV5-1, with a tentative D call TRBD1 (5 bases). CDR3 region: CASSLLGGTDTQYF. The DNA for the CDR3 is TGCGCCAGCAGCTTGTTAGGGGGCACAGATACGCAGTATTTT.